Presented here are 2 T cell receptor beta chains from one specimen sequenced in a study of T cell repertoires in cytomegalovirus infection. TCRdb called the reads again in MiXCR, with one record for every CDR3 protein. The top ten clones hold approximately 8% of a sample with roughly 600,000 distinct CDR3 sequences, 20% to 25% of them seen once. Sequenced: CD8+ T cells from PBMCs. Receptors were obtained from a human donor in good health (CMV status not recorded). Some clones in this sample may be carry-over from other donors' samples.

This clonotype was observed at least ten times. The genes are TRBV7-9 and TRBJ2-3; no definite D call. Germline CDR1 SEHNR, CDR2 FQNEAQ (reference sequence). V dropped 5 bases and J dropped 2 bases, with 8 bases sitting between them. CDR3 size: 13 residues. The CDR3, as DNA: TGTGCCAGCAGCCCCCCGGACACAGATACGCAGTATTTT. Translation gives CASSPPDTDTQYF.

This clonotype has just a few counts. V is TRBV29-1 and J is TRBJ1-1; D possibly corresponds to TRBD1 (5 bases). The CDR3 has 13 residues. Germline-derived CDR1 and CDR2 are SQVTM and ANQGSEA. V was pared by 2 bases and J by 2 bases, with 9 bases between. For the CDR3, the DNA is TGCAGCGTTGAAACAGGAGACAACACTGAAGCTTTCTTT. It translates to CSVETGDNTEAFF.